This record looks at one T cell receptor (beta chain) sequence and its context. This sample was taken from a study of shared clonotypes between healthy human individuals. The CDR3 extends over 15 amino acids. CDR1 MNHEY and CDR2 SVGAGI come from the germline V gene. The junction had 10 bases not matched to a gene; V was cut back by 10 bases and J by 3 bases. CD45RA-negative memory and CD45RA+ naive subsets were split from the CD4+ cells. The protocol was immunoSEQ multiplex PCR, while the TCRdb copy is restricted to in-frame clones and leaves out a portion. The profile shows roughly 2 million clones, roughly 96% of them singletons.

The receptor was isolated from a man aged 18 to 35 in good health. The sequenced sample consisted of naive CD4+ T cells sorted from blood. Subset of the sample: CD45RA+ positively selected. The chain recombines TRBV6-5 with TRBJ2-1, with 9 bases fitting TRBD1. CDR3 in DNA: TGTGCCACTCAGACCGGGACAGGGTACTACAATGAGCAGTTCTTC. Translated, it gives CATQTGTGYYNEQFF.